This T cell receptor beta chain was sequenced during a study of blood T cell repertoires in COVID-19. Study summary: Researchers got acute and convalescent COVID-19 samples from the United States, Italy and Spain. PBMCs, B-cell-depleted T cells, or T cells were the source of the cDNA or gDNA that made up the material.

This clone was seen more than once but under ten times. The CDR3 is made up of 13 amino acids. V lost 5 bases to trimming and J lost 10 bases, with 12 bases between them. Germline lookup yields CDR1 WNHNN and CDR2 SYGVQD (reference sequence). Source study methods: From reference gene primer amplification, estimates of nucleated cell counts were derived. The data were produced by immunoSEQ multiplex PCR, yet TCRdb's version contains in-frame clones alone and is incomplete. V and J calls and clone size are given by that table; D and trimming were obtained from the DNA. The table lists some 50,000 clones, approximately 85% of them singletons.

The sequenced sample was peripheral blood. This sequence joins TRBV10-1 and TRBJ1-6, with a weak D call TRBD1 (5 bases). The TCR sequence derives from a human donor in a cohort sampled during active COVID-19. This chain's CDR3 is CASSPGIRSPLHF. The CDR3 bases are TGCGCCAGCAGTCCAGGGATACGGTCACCCCTCCACTTT.